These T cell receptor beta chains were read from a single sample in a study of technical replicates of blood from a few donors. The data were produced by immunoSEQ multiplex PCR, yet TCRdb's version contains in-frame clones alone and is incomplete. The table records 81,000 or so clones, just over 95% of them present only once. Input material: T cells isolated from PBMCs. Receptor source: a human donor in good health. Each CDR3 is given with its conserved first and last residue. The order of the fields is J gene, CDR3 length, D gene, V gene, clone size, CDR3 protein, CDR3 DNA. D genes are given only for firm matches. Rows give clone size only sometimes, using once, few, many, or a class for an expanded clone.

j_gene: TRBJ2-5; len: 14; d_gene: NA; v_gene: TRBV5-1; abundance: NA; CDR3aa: CASSLVTTQETQYF; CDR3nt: TGCGCCAGCAGCTTGGTTACTACTCAAGAGACCCAGTACTTC
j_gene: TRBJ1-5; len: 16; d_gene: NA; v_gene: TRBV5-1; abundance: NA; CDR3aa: CASVSRGGTGNQPQHF; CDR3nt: TGCGCCAGCGTTAGCCGGGGGGGGACGGGCAATCAGCCCCAGCATTTT
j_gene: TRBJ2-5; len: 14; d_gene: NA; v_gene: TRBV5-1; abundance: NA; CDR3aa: CASSLDVRRETQYF; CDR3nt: TGCGCCAGCAGCTTGGACGTCCGTCGGGAGACCCAGTACTTC
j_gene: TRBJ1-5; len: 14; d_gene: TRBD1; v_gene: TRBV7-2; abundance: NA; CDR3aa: CASTSTGMNQPQHF; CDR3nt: TGTGCCAGCACTTCGACAGGGATGAATCAGCCCCAGCATTTT
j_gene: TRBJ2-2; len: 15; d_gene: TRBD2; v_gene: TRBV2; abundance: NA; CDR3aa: CASSTSGRWAGELFF; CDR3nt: TGTGCCAGCAGTACTAGCGGGAGATGGGCCGGGGAGCTGTTTTTT
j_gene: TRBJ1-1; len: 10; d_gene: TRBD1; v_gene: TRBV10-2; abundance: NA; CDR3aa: CASRGQEAFF; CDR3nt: TGCGCCAGCAGGGGACAGGAAGCTTTCTTT
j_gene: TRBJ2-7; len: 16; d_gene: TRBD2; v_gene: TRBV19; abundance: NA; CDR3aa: CASSTISGRGAYEQYF; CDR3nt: TGTGCCAGTAGTACCATCAGCGGGAGGGGAGCCTACGAGCAGTACTTC
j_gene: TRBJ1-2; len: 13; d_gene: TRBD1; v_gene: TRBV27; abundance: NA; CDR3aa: CASRSHRGGGYTF; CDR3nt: TGTGCCAGCAGGAGCCACAGGGGCGGTGGCTACACCTTC
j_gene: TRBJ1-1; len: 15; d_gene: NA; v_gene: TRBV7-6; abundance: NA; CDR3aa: CASSLDLGLGTEAFF; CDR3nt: TGTGCCAGCAGCTTAGACTTGGGCTTGGGCACTGAAGCTTTCTTT
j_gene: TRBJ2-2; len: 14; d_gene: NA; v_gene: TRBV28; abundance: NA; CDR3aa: CASGRPLNTGELFF; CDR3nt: TGTGCCAGCGGGAGGCCACTAAACACCGGGGAGCTGTTTTTT
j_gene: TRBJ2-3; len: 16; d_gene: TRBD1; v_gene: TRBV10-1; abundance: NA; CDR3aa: CASGAQGALHTDTQYF; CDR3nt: TGCGCCAGCGGAGCCCAGGGGGCCCTTCACACAGATACGCAGTATTTT
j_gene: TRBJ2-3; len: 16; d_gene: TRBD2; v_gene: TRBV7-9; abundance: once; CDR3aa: CASSLALGLAGATQYF; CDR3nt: TGTGCCAGCAGCTTAGCCCTAGGACTAGCGGGTGCAACGCAGTATTTT
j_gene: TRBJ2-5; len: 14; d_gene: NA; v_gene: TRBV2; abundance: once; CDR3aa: CASRNRVPKETQYF; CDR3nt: TGTGCCAGCAGAAACCGGGTCCCGAAAGAGACCCAGTACTTC
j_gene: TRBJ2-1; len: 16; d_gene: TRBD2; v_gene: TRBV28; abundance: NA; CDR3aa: CASSPSSGRPYNEQFF; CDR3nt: TGTGCCAGCAGTCCCTCTAGCGGGAGGCCATACAATGAGCAGTTCTTC
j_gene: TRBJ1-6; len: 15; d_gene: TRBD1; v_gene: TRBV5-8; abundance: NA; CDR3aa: CASSLGQGPNSPLHF; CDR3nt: TGTGCCAGCAGCTTGGGACAGGGGCCTAATTCACCCCTCCACTTT
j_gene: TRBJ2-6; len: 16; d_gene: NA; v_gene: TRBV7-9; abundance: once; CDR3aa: CASSSYSSSGANVLTF; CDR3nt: TGTGCCAGCAGCTCATATAGCAGCTCCGGGGCCAACGTCCTGACTTTC
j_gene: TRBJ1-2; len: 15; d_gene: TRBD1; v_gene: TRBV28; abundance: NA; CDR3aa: CASSFLFGRGKGYTF; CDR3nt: TGCGCCAGCAGTTTCCTGTTCGGCAGGGGGAAAGGCTACACCTTC
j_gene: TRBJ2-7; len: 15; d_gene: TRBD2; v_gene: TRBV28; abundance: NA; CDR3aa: CASSAGQRGLYEQYF; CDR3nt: TGTGCCAGCAGTGCCGGCCAGCGGGGCCTCTACGAGCAGTACTTC
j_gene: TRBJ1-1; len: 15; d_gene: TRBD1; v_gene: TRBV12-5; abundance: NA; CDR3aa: CASRPRTGEVTEAFF; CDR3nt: TGTGCTAGTCGTCCTCGTACAGGGGAGGTCACTGAAGCTTTCTTT
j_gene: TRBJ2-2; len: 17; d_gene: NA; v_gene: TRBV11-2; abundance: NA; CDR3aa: CASSFYTGTTNTGELFF; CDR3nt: TGTGCCAGCAGCTTCTACACCGGGACAACGAACACCGGGGAGCTGTTTTTT